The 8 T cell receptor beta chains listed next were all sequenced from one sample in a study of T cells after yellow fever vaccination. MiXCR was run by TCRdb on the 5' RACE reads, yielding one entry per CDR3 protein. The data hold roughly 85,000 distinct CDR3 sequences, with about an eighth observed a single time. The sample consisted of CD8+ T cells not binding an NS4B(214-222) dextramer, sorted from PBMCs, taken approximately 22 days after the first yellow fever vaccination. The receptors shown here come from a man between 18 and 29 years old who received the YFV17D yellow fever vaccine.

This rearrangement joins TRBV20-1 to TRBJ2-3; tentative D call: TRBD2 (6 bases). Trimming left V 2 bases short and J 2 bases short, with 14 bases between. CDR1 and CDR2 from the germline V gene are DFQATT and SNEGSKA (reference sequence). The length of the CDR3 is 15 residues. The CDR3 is CSARLPTRTTDTQYF. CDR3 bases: TGCAGTGCTAGACTACCGACTAGAACCACAGATACGCAGTATTTT.

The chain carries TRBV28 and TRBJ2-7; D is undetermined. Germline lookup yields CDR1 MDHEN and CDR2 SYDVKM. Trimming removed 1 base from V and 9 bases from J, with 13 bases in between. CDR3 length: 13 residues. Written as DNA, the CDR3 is TGTGCCAGCAGTTTATCCCCCGCCCGAGGGCAGTACGTC. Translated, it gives CASSLSPARGQYV.

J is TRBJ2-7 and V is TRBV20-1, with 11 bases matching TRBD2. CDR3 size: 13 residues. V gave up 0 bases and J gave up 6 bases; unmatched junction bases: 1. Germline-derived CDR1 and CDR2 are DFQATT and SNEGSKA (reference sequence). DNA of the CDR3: TGCAGTGCTAGAGATACTAGCGGGGGCGAGCAGTACTTC. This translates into CSARDTSGGEQYF.

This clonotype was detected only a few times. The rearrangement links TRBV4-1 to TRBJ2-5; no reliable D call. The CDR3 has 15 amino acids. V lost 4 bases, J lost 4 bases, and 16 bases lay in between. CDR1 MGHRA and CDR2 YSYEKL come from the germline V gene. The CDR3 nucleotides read TGCGCCAGCAGCCTCGCGGCGGCTCCCCTAGAGACCCAGTACTTC. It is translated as CASSLAAAPLETQYF.

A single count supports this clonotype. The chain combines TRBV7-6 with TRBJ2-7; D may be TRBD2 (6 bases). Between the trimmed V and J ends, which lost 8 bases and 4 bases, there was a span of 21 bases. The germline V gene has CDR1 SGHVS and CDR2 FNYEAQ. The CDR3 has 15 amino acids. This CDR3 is CASQKGGGAGYEQYF. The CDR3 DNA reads TGTGCCAGCCAAAAGGGCGGCGGGGCGGGATACGAGCAGTACTTC.

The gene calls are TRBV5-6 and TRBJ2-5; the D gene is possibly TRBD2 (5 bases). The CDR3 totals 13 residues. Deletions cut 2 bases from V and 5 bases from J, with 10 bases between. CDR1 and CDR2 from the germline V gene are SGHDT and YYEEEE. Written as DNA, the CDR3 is TGTGCCAGCAGCTTACTAGTTCAGGAGACCCAGTACTTC. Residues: CASSLLVQETQYF.

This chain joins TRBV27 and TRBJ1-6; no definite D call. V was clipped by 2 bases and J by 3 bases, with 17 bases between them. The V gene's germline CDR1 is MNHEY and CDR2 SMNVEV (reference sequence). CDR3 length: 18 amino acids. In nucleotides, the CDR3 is TGTGCCAGCAGTTTAGTGGTGCCGCAAGATTTCTATAATTCACCCCTCCACTTT. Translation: CASSLVVPQDFYNSPLHF.

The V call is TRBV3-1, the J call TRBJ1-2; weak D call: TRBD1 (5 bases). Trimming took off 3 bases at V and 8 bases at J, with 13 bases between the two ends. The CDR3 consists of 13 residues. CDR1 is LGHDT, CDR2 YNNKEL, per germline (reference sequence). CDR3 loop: CASSHGGKWGYTF. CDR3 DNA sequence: TGTGCCAGCAGCCATGGGGGAAAGTGGGGCTACACCTTC. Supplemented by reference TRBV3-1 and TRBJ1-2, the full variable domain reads DTAVSQTPKYLVTQMGNDKSIKCEQNLGHDTMYWYKQDSKKFLKIMFSYNNKELIINETVPNRFSPKSPDKAHLNLHINSLELGDSAVYFCASSHGGKWGYTFGSGTRLTVV.